Included here is one T cell receptor beta chain sequence, with context. Donors had no recently reported acute infections or vaccinations and were HIV-negative. CD4+ cells yielded CD45RA+ naive and CD45RA-negative memory subsets. Sequenced by immunoSEQ multiplex PCR; TCRdb stores in-frame clones only, minus some. The sample yields 2,500,000 or so clones, more than 85% seen once. The V gene's germline CDR1 is KGHSH and CDR2 LQKENI. This CDR3 is 14 amino acids long. The germline V and J ends were trimmed by 3 bases and 1 base, with 10 bases remaining between them. The source of the sample is a study of shared clonotypes between healthy human individuals.

This clonotype was obtained from a man younger than 35 in good health. Some clones in this sample may be carry-over from other donors' samples. V usage is TRBV18 and J usage is TRBJ2-7; no firm D call. The specimen was naive CD4+ T cells from PBMCs. The subset denotes: CD45RA+ positively selected. The CDR3 loop is CASSPLGLSYEQYF. The DNA of the CDR3 is TGTGCCAGCTCACCCCTAGGGCTATCCTACGAGCAGTACTTC.